This TCR beta chain emerged from a study of CD8+ T cells in alopecia areata. Concerning this clone: Its ends do not fully match the called genes, so a read error is possible.

Treatment indicated: oral pan-JAK inhibitor, 5-10 mg twice daily. Peripheral blood, together with lesional scalp punch biopsies, was collected from alopecia areata patients. RNA was extracted and reverse transcribed into cDNA as the sequencing template. The data were produced by immunoSEQ multiplex PCR, yet TCRdb's version contains in-frame clones alone and is incomplete. The sample lists 200,000 to 250,000 clones, 64% seen once, with 4% to 5% in the top ten. The sample was CD4+ T cells sorted from blood, taken at week 4, from a patient treated with tofacitinib. This clonotype was sampled from a human donor with alopecia areata.

In DNA form, the CDR3 reads TGTGCTAGCAGCTTAGGACAGCAAGAGACCCAGTACTTC. It specifies CASSLGQQETQYF. This rearrangement joins TRBV7-7 to TRBJ2-5; perhaps TRBD1 as D (6 bases). Germline-derived CDR1 and CDR2 are SSHAT and FNYEAQ (reference sequence). This CDR3 is 13 amino acids long. The complete variable domain, with remaining parts taken from reference TRBV7-7 and TRBJ2-5, reads GAGVSQSPRYKVTKRGQDVTLRCDPISSHATLYWYQQALGQGPEFLTYFNYEAQPDKSGLPSDRFSAERPEGSISTLTIQRTEQRDSAMYRCASSLGQQETQYFGPGTRLLVL.